This TCR beta chain was sequenced in a study of spatial heterogeneity in lung cancer. Study-wide results and caveats: The appearance of ubiquitous expanded tumor TCRs in blood was greater at resection than follow-up.

The time point denotes: sample taken at primary tumor resection. No cells were sorted before sequencing. The whole RNA sequenced was extracted from tumor, nontumor lung or frozen PBMC. Untreated early-stage non-small cell lung cancer patients, fewer than 85 in total, were the donors. The CDR3 is 14 residues long. V shed 7 bases and J 9 bases; nucleotides not matched to a gene: 10. The germline V gene has CDR1 SGHTA and CDR2 FQGNSA. Every TCR cDNA molecule bore a unique molecular identifier. MiXCR, applied by TCRdb to the 5' RACE reads, yields one record per CDR3 protein. The table has 75,000 to 85,000 distinct CDR3 sequences, approximately 20% seen once. About this clonotype itself: As yet, its antigen is unknown.

The chain employs TRBV7-2 and TRBJ2-1; the match to TRBD2 covers 9 bases. The source is a male donor with early-stage non-small cell lung cancer. Sequenced here: PBMCs, sampled at surgery. The DNA of the CDR3 is TGTGCCAGCAACCAGCCTAGCGGGGCGGGTGAGCAGTTCTTC. As protein: CASNQPSGAGEQFF.